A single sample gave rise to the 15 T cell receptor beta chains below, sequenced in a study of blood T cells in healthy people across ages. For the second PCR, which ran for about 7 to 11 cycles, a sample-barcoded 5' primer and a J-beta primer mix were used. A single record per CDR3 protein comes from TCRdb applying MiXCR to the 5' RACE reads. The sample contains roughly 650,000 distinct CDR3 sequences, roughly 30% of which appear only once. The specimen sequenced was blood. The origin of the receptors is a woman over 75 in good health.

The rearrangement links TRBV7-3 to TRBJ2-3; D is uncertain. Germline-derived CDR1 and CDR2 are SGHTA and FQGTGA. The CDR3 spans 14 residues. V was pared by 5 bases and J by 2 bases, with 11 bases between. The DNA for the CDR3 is TGTGCCAGCAGCCTACTACGGGCCACAGATACGCAGTATTTT. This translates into CASSLLRATDTQYF.

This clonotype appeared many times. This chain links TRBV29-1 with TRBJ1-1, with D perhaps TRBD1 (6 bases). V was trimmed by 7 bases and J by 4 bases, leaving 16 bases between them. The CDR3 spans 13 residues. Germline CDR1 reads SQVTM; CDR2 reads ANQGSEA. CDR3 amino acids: CSAQGVLGTEAFF. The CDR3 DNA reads TGCAGCGCACAGGGCGTACTGGGCACTGAAGCTTTCTTT.

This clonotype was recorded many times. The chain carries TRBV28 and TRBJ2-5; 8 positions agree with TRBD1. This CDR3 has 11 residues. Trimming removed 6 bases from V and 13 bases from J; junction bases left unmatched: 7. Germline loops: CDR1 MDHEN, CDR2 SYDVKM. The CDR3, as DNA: TGTGCCAGCAGGGACGGAGACAGGGGGTACTTC. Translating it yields CASRDGDRGYF.

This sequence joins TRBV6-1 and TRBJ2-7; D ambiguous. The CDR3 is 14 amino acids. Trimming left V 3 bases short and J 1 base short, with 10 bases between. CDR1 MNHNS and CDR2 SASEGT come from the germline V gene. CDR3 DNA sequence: TGTGCCAGCAGTGATCAACAGAGTTCCTACGAGCAGTACTTC. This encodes CASSDQQSSYEQYF.

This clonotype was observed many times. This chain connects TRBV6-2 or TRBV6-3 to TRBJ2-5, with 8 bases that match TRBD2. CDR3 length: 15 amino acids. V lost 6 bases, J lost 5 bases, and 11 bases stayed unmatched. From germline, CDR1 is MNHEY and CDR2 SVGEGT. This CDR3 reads CASRTPGTRRETQYF. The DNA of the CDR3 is TGTGCCAGCAGAACACCTGGGACTAGGCGGGAGACCCAGTACTTC.

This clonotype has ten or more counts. CDR3 DNA: TGTGCCAGCAGTTACAGACTGATGAACACTGAAGCTTTCTTT. Translating it yields CASSYRLMNTEAFF. The chain recombines TRBV6-5 with TRBJ1-1, with no clear D. CDR3 length equals 14 residues. Trimming stripped 2 bases from V and 0 bases from J, with 7 bases between. Germline CDR1 and CDR2: MNHEY and SVGAGI.

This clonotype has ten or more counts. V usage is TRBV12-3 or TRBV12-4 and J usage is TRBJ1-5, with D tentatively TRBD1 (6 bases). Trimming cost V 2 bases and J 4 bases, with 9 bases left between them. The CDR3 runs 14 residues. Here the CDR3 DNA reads TGTGCCAGCAGTTTATCGGGGGCGAATCAGCCCCAGCATTTT. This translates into CASSLSGANQPQHF.

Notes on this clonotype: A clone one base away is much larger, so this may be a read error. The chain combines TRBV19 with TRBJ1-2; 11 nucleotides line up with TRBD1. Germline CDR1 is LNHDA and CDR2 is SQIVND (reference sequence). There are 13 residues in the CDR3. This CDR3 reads CAAGTGGNCGYTF. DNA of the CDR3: TGTGCCGCCGGGACAGGGGGAAACTGTGGCTACACCTTC.

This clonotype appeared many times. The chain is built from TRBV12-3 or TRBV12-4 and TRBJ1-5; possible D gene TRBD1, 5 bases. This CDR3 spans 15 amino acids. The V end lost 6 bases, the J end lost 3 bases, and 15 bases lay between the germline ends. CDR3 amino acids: CASSAGTDYNQPQHF. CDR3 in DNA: TGTGCCAGCAGCGCCGGGACGGATTACAATCAGCCCCAGCATTTT.

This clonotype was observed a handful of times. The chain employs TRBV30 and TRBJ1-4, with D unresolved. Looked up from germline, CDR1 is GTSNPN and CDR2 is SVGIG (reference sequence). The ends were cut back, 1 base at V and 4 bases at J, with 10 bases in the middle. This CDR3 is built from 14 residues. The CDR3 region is CAWSAELINEKLFF. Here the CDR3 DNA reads TGTGCCTGGAGTGCCGAACTAATTAATGAAAAACTGTTTTTT.

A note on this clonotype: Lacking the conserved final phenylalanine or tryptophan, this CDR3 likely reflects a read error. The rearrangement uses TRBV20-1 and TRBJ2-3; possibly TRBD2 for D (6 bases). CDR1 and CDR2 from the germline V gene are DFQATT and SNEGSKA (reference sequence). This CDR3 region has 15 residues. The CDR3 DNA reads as TGCAGTGCTGGAGACGGGAGCGACCTAACAGATACGCAGTATTTG. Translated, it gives CSAGDGSDLTDTQYL.

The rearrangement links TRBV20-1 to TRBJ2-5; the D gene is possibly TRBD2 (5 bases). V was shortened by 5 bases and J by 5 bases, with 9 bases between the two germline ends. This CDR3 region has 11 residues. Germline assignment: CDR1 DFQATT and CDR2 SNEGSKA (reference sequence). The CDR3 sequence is CSAPSGETQYF. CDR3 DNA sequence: TGCAGTGCTCCCTCGGGGGAGACCCAGTACTTC.

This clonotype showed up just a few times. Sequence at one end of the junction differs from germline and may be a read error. The CDR3 nucleotides read TGTGCCAGCAGTTCGAGGGGGGGCACAGATGCGCAGTATTTT. It codes for CASSSRGGTDAQYF. The chain is built from TRBV12-3 or TRBV12-4 and TRBJ2-3; a weak D match, TRBD2 (7 bases). The CDR3 spans 14 residues.

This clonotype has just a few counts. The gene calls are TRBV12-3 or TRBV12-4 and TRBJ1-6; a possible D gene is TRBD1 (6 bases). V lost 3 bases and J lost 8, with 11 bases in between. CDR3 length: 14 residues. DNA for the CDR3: TGTGCCAGCAGTTTTGGGGGGGCGGATTCACCCCTCCACTTT. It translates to CASSFGGADSPLHF.

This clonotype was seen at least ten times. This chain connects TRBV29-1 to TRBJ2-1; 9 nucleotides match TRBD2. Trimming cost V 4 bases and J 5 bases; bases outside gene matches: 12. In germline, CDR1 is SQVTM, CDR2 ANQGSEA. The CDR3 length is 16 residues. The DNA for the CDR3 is TGCAGCGTTGGCAGAAGCGGGGGGAACCCTGACAATGAGCAGTTCTTC. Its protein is CSVGRSGGNPDNEQFF.